This TCR beta chain was captured by sequencing in a study of CXCR3-negative and CXCR3-positive naive CD8 T cells. Study-wide findings and caveats: Most assays used freshly isolated PBMCs, as cryopreservation partially reduced CXCR3. Memory CD8+ cells showed much lower diversity, while both naive subsets displayed comparably high diversity. CXCR3-positive naive cells carried more hydrophobic TRB CDR3s than CXCR3-negative naive cells did.

Carrying UMI labels, the TRB cDNA libraries were prepared through 5' RACE. TCRdb re-called the 5' RACE reads and gives one entry per CDR3 protein, without DNA. Its table records roughly 55,000 distinct CDR3 sequences. With regard to this clonotype: The antigen remains undetermined.

The CDR3 totals 12 residues. Germline V gene sequence: CDR1 SGHVS, CDR2 FQNEAQ. Sequencing was carried out using naive CXCR3+ CD8+ T cells from blood. Subset indicated: CD45RO-CCR7+CD27+CD95- naive CD8+ T cells expressing CXCR3 (TNR3+). The gene calls are TRBV7-8 and TRBJ2-7; without DNA, the TCRdb call of TRBD1 cannot be checked. The TCR originated in a human donor in good health. Some clones in this sample may be carry-over from other donors' samples. CDR3 amino acids: CASSLDPGEQYF. The full variable domain, its missing parts supplied by reference TRBV7-8 and TRBJ2-7, is GAGVSQSPRYKVAKRGQDVALRCDPISGHVSLFWYQQALGQGPEFLTYFQNEAQLDKSGLPSDRFFAERPEGSVSTLKIQRTQQEDSAVYLCASSLDPGEQYFGPGTRLTVT.